The 32 T cell receptor beta chains below come from one sample, sequenced in a study of human T cells and chemical hapten exposure. TCRdb redid the calling of the RACE reads with MiXCR, one entry per CDR3 protein. This table holds tens of thousands of distinct CDR3 sequences, roughly 9.6% found once. The sample's time point: patch test 2, 6 weeks after DPC sensitization. Indicated treatment: therapeutic diphenylcyclopropenone sensitization with weekly scalp DPC. The source was whole blood, collected in connection with sensitization to the hapten diphenylcyclopropenone (DPC). These receptors all come from a man in his forties with alopecia areata. Some clones in this sample may be carry-over from other donors' samples.

This clonotype was observed at least ten times. The chain is built from TRBV7-8 and TRBJ2-1; the match to TRBD2 covers 7 bases. The germline V gene encodes CDR1 SGHVS and CDR2 FQNEAQ. The CDR3 is 18 amino acids. The V and J ends lost 0 bases and 10 bases, in that order; junction bases with no gene match: 18. The CDR3 DNA sequence: TGTGCCAGCAGCTTAGCCTACGGGGGTGGACTAGATCAACGAGAGCAGTTCTTC. Residues: CASSLAYGGGLDQREQFF.

This clonotype was picked up one time. Possible read error: a much larger clone is one base away. The V gene is TRBV18, the J gene TRBJ1-5; D is unclear. Germline assignment: CDR1 KGHSH and CDR2 LQKENI. This CDR3 is 16 amino acids long. Trimming removed 2 bases from V and 0 bases from J, with 11 bases in between. CDR3 nucleotide sequence: TGTGCCAGCTCACCAATGAGTGGAGTTAGCAATCAGCCCCAGCATTTT. Protein: CASSPMSGVSNQPQHF.

The V and J genes are TRBV3-1 and TRBJ2-1, with D possibly being TRBD2 (6 bases). The V gene's germline CDR1 is LGHDT and CDR2 YNNKEL (reference sequence). V lost 1 base and J lost 5, with 12 bases in between. The length of the CDR3 is 15 residues. The CDR3 DNA follows: TGTGCCAGCAGCCAAGTCGCGGCGGGAAACAATGAGCAGTTCTTC. This sequence encodes CASSQVAAGNNEQFF.

This clonotype was picked up many times. The gene calls are TRBV2 and TRBJ1-1; no clear D gene. V was pared by 8 bases and J by 4 bases, with 17 bases between. Looked up from germline, CDR1 is SNHLY and CDR2 is FYNNEI. This CDR3 contains 14 residues. The CDR3, as DNA: TGTGCCAGCCGAAGGAACTTCGTCGGCACTGAAGCTTTCTTT. Translated, it gives CASRRNFVGTEAFF.

This clonotype was seen repeatedly, ten times or more. CDR3 amino acids: CASSLAGITDTQYF. The CDR3 DNA sequence: TGTGCCAGCAGCTTAGCGGGTATCACAGATACGCAGTATTTT. This sequence joins TRBV11-3 and TRBJ2-3; the D is unclear. The germline V gene encodes CDR1 SGHNT and CDR2 YENEEA. CDR3 length: 14 residues. The ends were cut back, 1 base at V and 2 bases at J, with 7 bases in the middle.

The V gene is TRBV11-3, the J gene TRBJ2-6; D ambiguous. The CDR3 extends over 16 amino acids. Trimming shortened V by 0 bases and J by 1 base, and 7 bases separated the two germline ends. Germline loops: CDR1 SGHNT, CDR2 YENEEA. In DNA form, the CDR3 reads TGTGCCAGCAGCTTAGAGGGAAGGTCTGGGGCCAACGTCCTGACTTTC. Protein sequence: CASSLEGRSGANVLTF.

This clonotype came up a few times. The CDR3 coding sequence is TGTGCCAGCAAGAGAGTGGGTTACAATGAGCAGTTCTTC. As protein: CASKRVGYNEQFF. This rearrangement joins TRBV12-3 or TRBV12-4 to TRBJ2-1; D gene uncertain. The length of the CDR3 is 13 residues. Trimming took 7 bases from V and 4 from J, leaving 11 bases between them.

The chain joins TRBV24-1 to TRBJ2-7; 9 bases map to TRBD1. In germline, CDR1 is KGHDR, CDR2 SFDVKD. This CDR3 contains 17 residues. CDR3 in DNA: TGTGCCATCAGTGATTCTTACCGGGACAGGGCTACCTACGAGCAGTACGTC. Translation gives CAISDSYRDRATYEQYV.

Ten or more counts support this clonotype. The genes are TRBV7-9 and TRBJ1-4; D is unclear. The CDR3 has 15 residues. CDR1 SEHNR and CDR2 FQNEAQ come from the germline V gene (reference sequence). V lost 5 bases and J lost 7, with 17 bases in between. CDR3 nucleotide sequence: TGTGCCAGCAGCCGGGCGATGGAGCCTGGTGAAAAACTGTTTTTT. As protein: CASSRAMEPGEKLFF.

In its sample, this clonotype was seen a few times. The chain combines TRBV20-1 with TRBJ2-7, with 7 positions matching TRBD2. This CDR3 has 12 residues. Germline V gene data show CDR1 as DFQATT and CDR2 as SNEGSKA (reference sequence). V lost 7 bases, J lost 7 bases, and 10 bases stayed unmatched. The CDR3 region is CSVLGGGEEQYF. CDR3 DNA: TGCAGTGTCTTGGGGGGGGGGGAAGAGCAGTACTTC.

In its sample, this clonotype was seen a few times. V usage is TRBV20-1 and J usage is TRBJ2-3; 10 bases line up with TRBD2. The V gene's germline CDR1 is DFQATT and CDR2 SNEGSKA (reference sequence). The CDR3 is made up of 16 amino acids. V lost 5 bases to trimming and J lost 4 bases; unmatched junction nucleotides: 12. As DNA, the CDR3 is TGCAGTGCTCCTCCGGCGGCTAGCGGGAGTTCAGATACGCAGTATTTT. Amino acids: CSAPPAASGSSDTQYF.

The chain has TRBV28 and TRBJ1-6; D is unclear. V lost 2 bases to trimming and J lost 7 bases, with 15 bases between them. The CDR3 spans 16 residues. The V gene's germline CDR1 is MDHEN and CDR2 SYDVKM. CDR3 amino acids: CASSLAAEAINSPLHF. In DNA, the CDR3 is TGTGCCAGCAGTTTAGCCGCTGAAGCCATAAATTCACCCCTCCACTTT.

The chain couples TRBV20-1 to TRBJ2-1; TRBD2 matches 7 bases. This CDR3 is 15 amino acids long. CDR1 is DFQATT and CDR2 is SNEGSKA in the germline V gene (reference sequence). The trim removed 0 bases at V and 8 bases at J, leaving 10 bases unmatched. The CDR3 nucleotides are TGCAGTGCTAGAGATTGGGAGGGGATACGGGATGAGCAGTTCTTC. Translated: CSARDWEGIRDEQFF.

This clonotype occurred a few times. The chain combines TRBV30 with TRBJ1-4; the D gene is possibly TRBD1 (5 bases). CDR3 length equals 15 residues. Per germline, CDR1 GTSNPN and CDR2 SVGIG (reference sequence). V was clipped by 7 bases and J by 0 bases, with 15 bases between them. The CDR3 sequence: CASSAGDATNEKLFF. The DNA of the CDR3 is TGTGCCTCCTCCGCGGGGGACGCAACTAATGAAAAACTGTTTTTT.

The CDR3 coding sequence is TGCGCCAGCAGCTTATCGGGGATGGTTAATCAGCCCCAGCATTTT. Encoded protein: CASSLSGMVNQPQHF. The chain uses TRBV5-1 and TRBJ1-5, with D hard to call. The CDR3 covers 15 residues. The V gene's germline CDR1 is SGHRS and CDR2 YFSETQ. Trimming removed 2 bases at V and 4 bases at J, with 13 bases between.

The chain is built from TRBV19 and TRBJ2-2; TRBD1 agrees at 8 bases. The V gene's germline CDR1 is LNHDA and CDR2 SQIVND (reference sequence). V dropped 6 bases and J dropped 2; count of bases not matched to a gene: 14. The CDR3 contains 18 residues. Here the CDR3 reads CASSSYLGQGQNTGELFF. CDR3 DNA: TGTGCCAGTAGCTCCTACCTCGGACAGGGACAAAACACCGGGGAGCTGTTTTTT.

In its sample, this clonotype was seen many times. The chain is built from TRBV6-1 and TRBJ2-4; 7 nucleotides match TRBD1. The J segment lost 0 bases and the V segment lost 7 bases, leaving 12 bases of the junction unmatched. This CDR3 has 17 amino acids. Looked up from germline, CDR1 is MNHNS and CDR2 is SASEGT. The CDR3 region has the DNA TGTGCCAGCACAGACAGGGACGGAAGCTTAGCCAAAAACATTCAGTACTTC. Amino acids: CASTDRDGSLAKNIQYF.

This clonotype was observed many times. The chain links TRBV28 to TRBJ2-5, with D possibly TRBD2 on 6 matching bases. Trimming took off 6 bases at V and 4 bases at J, with 12 bases between the two ends. The CDR3 runs 13 residues. Germline-derived CDR1 and CDR2 are MDHEN and SYDVKM. This chain's CDR3 is CASSLLAPETQYF. CDR3 bases: TGTGCCAGCAGCCTCCTAGCGCCAGAGACCCAGTACTTC.

This clonotype has ten or more counts. The CDR3 reads CSVRTNGEKLFF. For the CDR3, the DNA is TGCAGCGTCCGGACTAACGGCGAAAAACTGTTTTTT. The J gene is TRBJ1-4, the V gene TRBV29-1, with no clear D. V was trimmed by 6 bases and J by 8 bases, leaving 13 bases between them. CDR1 SQVTM and CDR2 ANQGSEA come from the germline V gene. The CDR3 runs to 12 residues.

This clonotype was seen many times. This sequence joins TRBV28 and TRBJ2-3; TRBD2 agrees at 7 bases. The CDR3 totals 15 residues. V gave up 3 bases and J gave up 4 bases; unmatched junction bases: 7. CDR1 and CDR2 from the germline V gene are MDHEN and SYDVKM. As DNA, the CDR3 is TGTGCCAGCAGTTTCTTGTGGGAGGGCTCAGATACGCAGTATTTT. Its protein is CASSFLWEGSDTQYF.

V gene TRBV5-1 combines with J gene TRBJ2-1; 14 bases match TRBD2. Germline assignment: CDR1 SGHRS and CDR2 YFSETQ. CDR3 length: 17 amino acids. V trimming: 2 bases; J trimming: 8 bases; junction bases outside the gene matches: 9. The CDR3 nucleotides read TGCGCCAGCAGCTTATCCGGGACTAGCGGGGGCCTGGATGAGCAGTTCTTC. Residues: CASSLSGTSGGLDEQFF.

This chain connects TRBV13 to TRBJ2-4, with 7 bases matching TRBD1. The CDR3 is 17 residues long. V lost 0 bases to trimming and J lost 5 bases; unmatched junction nucleotides: 10. The V gene's germline CDR1 is PRHDT and CDR2 FYEKMQ (reference sequence). CDR3 nucleotide sequence: TGTGCCAGCAGCTTAGGCTGGGACAGCAGTGCCCAAAACATTCAGTACTTC. Translating it yields CASSLGWDSSAQNIQYF.

This clonotype showed up just a few times. This chain connects TRBV19 to TRBJ2-3; 11 positions match TRBD2. V lost 4 bases, J lost 6 bases, and 3 bases stayed unmatched. The V gene's germline CDR1 is LNHDA and CDR2 SQIVND (reference sequence). The CDR3 runs 14 residues. CDR3 in amino acids: CASSRLAGRDTQYF. CDR3 DNA sequence: TGTGCCAGTAGTAGACTAGCGGGACGGGATACGCAGTATTTT.

Only a few counts were recorded for this clonotype. The chain joins TRBV9 to TRBJ2-7; TRBD2 might be the D (6 bases). The V and J ends lost 3 bases and 1 base respectively, with 17 bases between them. Germline V gene data show CDR1 as SGDLS and CDR2 as YYNGEE. This CDR3 has 16 residues. The CDR3 nucleotides are TGTGCCAGCAGCGATGCAGCGGGTCAGGATTCCTACGAGCAGTACTTC. Translation gives CASSDAAGQDSYEQYF.

This clonotype has more than one count but fewer than ten. The chain is built from TRBV10-3 and TRBJ2-3, with unresolved D. Germline CDR1 ENHRY, CDR2 SYGVKD. This CDR3 is built from 12 residues. V was pared by 2 bases and J by 5 bases, with 5 bases between. CDR3 sequence (DNA): TGTGCCATCAGTGAGATCGGAGATACGCAGTATTTT. It is translated as CAISEIGDTQYF.

This clonotype appeared once. This chain connects TRBV29-1 to TRBJ2-7, with 12 bases matching TRBD1. The germline V gene has CDR1 SQVTM and CDR2 ANQGSEA. Trimming took 7 bases from V and 4 from J; bases not matched to a gene: 11. The CDR3 runs to 15 residues. For the CDR3, the DNA is TGCAGCGCCCCGACTGGGACAGGGGGCGGGTACGAGCAGTACGTC. This translates into CSAPTGTGGGYEQYV.

This chain links TRBV29-1 with TRBJ2-1; 8 bases match TRBD2. The germline CDR1 and CDR2 sequences are SQVTM and ANQGSEA. The CDR3 extends over 14 amino acids. Trimming cost V 8 bases and J 4 bases; bases outside gene matches: 10. The CDR3 reads CSSLSGTRYNEQFF. CDR3 bases: TGCAGCTCACTTTCCGGGACTAGGTACAATGAGCAGTTCTTC.

This clonotype was seen a few times. This chain joins TRBV7-6 and TRBJ1-5; TRBD1 matches at 7 bases. The CDR3 loop spans 15 amino acids. Germline V lookup: CDR1 SGHVS, CDR2 FNYEAQ. J gave up 5 bases and V 1 base, and 5 bases lay outside the gene matches. The CDR3 loop reads CASSLGTGTDQPQHF. In DNA form, the CDR3 reads TGTGCCAGCAGCTTAGGGACCGGGACAGATCAGCCCCAGCATTTT.

V and J are TRBV24-1 and TRBJ1-2; 9 nucleotides match TRBD1. J lost 8 bases, V lost 6 bases, and 6 bases had no gene match. The germline V gene has CDR1 KGHDR and CDR2 SFDVKD. This CDR3 contains 13 residues. The chain's CDR3 is CATSLTGGRGYTF. As DNA, the CDR3 is TGTGCCACCAGTTTGACAGGGGGACGCGGCTACACCTTC.

This clonotype was recorded at least ten times. The chain recombines TRBV20-1 with TRBJ2-7; no firm D call. Trimming took off 6 bases at V and 2 bases at J, with 11 bases between the two ends. CDR1 and CDR2 from the germline V gene are DFQATT and SNEGSKA (reference sequence). CDR3 length equals 12 residues. CDR3 protein: CSAPASAYEQYF. The CDR3, as DNA: TGCAGTGCCCCAGCTTCCGCCTACGAGCAGTACTTC.

The chain couples TRBV20-1 to TRBJ2-4; D not resolved. This CDR3 region has 13 residues. Germline loops: CDR1 DFQATT, CDR2 SNEGSKA (reference sequence). Trimming shortened V by 2 bases and J by 0 bases, and 5 bases separated the two germline ends. CDR3: CSARSLAKNIQYF. The CDR3 nucleotides are TGCAGTGCTAGAAGTCTAGCCAAAAACATTCAGTACTTC.

By frequency in the sample, this clonotype is medium-sized (0.01 to 0.1%). The rearrangement uses TRBV10-3 and TRBJ1-2; a weak D match, TRBD1 (5 bases). Trimming took off 4 bases at V and 6 bases at J, with 15 bases between the two ends. This CDR3 comprises 14 residues. The germline V gene encodes CDR1 ENHRY and CDR2 SYGVKD. The DNA for the CDR3 is TGTGCCATCAGTGGGCGGCAGGGATATAATGGCTACACCTTC. This codes for CAISGRQGYNGYTF.